This TCR beta chain was captured in a study of OX40 agonist ivuxolimab in advanced cancers. A note on the overall study: Ivuxolimab was a fully human IgG2 agonistic monoclonal antibody targeting the costimulatory receptor OX40 (CD134). Intravenous ivuxolimab was administered to patients every 2 weeks at six dose levels: 0.01, 0.1, 0.3, 1.5, 3 and 10 mg/kg. Of the approximately 53 patients in dose escalation, about 20 had hepatocellular carcinoma, some 15 had melanoma, 9 had renal cell carcinoma and 9 had head and neck cancer. The dose-escalation cohort was approximately 83% male with a mean age of approximately 59 years, ranging from roughly 20 to 80. Patients were allowed to have had prior anti-PD-1, anti-PD-L1 or anti-CTLA-4 therapy, and approximately 40% of the dose-escalation patients had been treated with checkpoint inhibitors. Partial responses occurred in three dose-escalation patients: two with cutaneous melanoma and one with hepatocellular carcinoma. Peripheral TCRbeta sequencing aimed to test whether ivuxolimab altered TCR sequence diversity and caused clonal T-cell expansion. The paper reports the monotherapy dose-escalation portion (N of about 50 patients) of the phase I ivuxolimab trial. Results and caveats for the whole study, not just this receptor: After ivuxolimab, expanded clones were on average more numerous among CD8+ T cells than among CD4+ T cells. Low levels of normalized T-cell clonal expansion were also shown by some nonresponding patients. In partial responders in the 0.1-3.0 mg/kg groups, normalized peripheral clonal expansion was found to be among the lowest, especially among CD8+ T cells. At doses of 0.1 to 3.0 mg/kg, clonal expansion of both CD4+ and CD8+ T cells in blood was seen between baseline and week 6. Antigen specificity was not determined for the clonally expanded peripheral T cells.

Genomic DNA was extracted from sorted cells for sequencing of the TCRbeta CDR3 region. The immunoSEQ Assay was used for sequencing of TCRbeta CDR3 regions. TCRdb took this table from immuneACCESS and kept in-frame rearrangements with V and J called. Such tables lack part of the clones; where checked against another copy, unresolved V genes explain under half of the gap, and the rest is unexplained. The sample table shows around 70,000 clones, and under 90% are seen once. The ten largest account for under 8.5% of the sample. Patients with a history of autoimmune disease or receiving systemic immunosuppression were excluded from the trial. Peripheral blood for TCR sequencing was collected from all dose cohorts at baseline, on cycle 4 day 1, and on cycle 7 day 1. The samples were taken from a phase I, first-in-human, multicenter, open-label dose-escalation trial of ivuxolimab. The trial enrolled adults with locally advanced or metastatic head and neck squamous cell, hepatocellular, melanoma or renal cell carcinoma. CD4+ and CD8+ T cells were sorted separately from peripheral blood before TCR sequencing.

Per the germline V gene (reference sequence), LNHDA is the CDR1 and SQIVND is the CDR2. Deletion took 5 bases off V and 0 bases off J, with a span of 5 bases between the germline ends. The CDR3 goes from the cysteine to the phenylalanine over 13 residues. The DNA shown is the 39-base CDR3, in frame from base 1. With respect to this clone: Its antigen has not been determined. Within one base of it there is no much larger clone, and no base qualities were kept.

This receptor chain uses TRBV19 and TRBJ1-5; the D gene cannot be resolved reliably. The sequence derives from an adult with an advanced solid tumor such as melanoma, head and neck, liver or kidney cancer. Specimen: CD4+ or CD8+ T cells sorted from blood, collected in a trial of the OX40 agonist ivuxolimab. The sequenced DNA is TGTGCCAGTAGTCAAGGTAGCAATCAGCCCCAGCATTTT. This yields the protein CASSQGSNQPQHF. The full variable domain, with segments outside the CDR3 supplied by the reference TRBV19 and TRBJ1-5 proteins, appears as DGGITQSPKYLFRKEGQNVTLSCEQNLNHDAMYWYRQDPGQGLRLIYYSQIVNDFQKGDIAEGYSVSREKKESFPLTVTSAQKNPTAFYLCASSQGSNQPQHFGDGTRLSIL.